This T cell receptor beta chain is from a study of CD8 T cells in Susac syndrome. Germline values: CDR1 SGHDT, CDR2 YYEEEE. The CDR3 loop spans 12 amino acids. The V gene lost 3 bases and the J gene lost 4 bases, with 8 bases spanning the gap. Random hexamers were used to reverse transcribe about 0.45 to 1 ug of RNA. Amplification of TCR beta CDR3 across 54 Vbeta and 13 Jbeta was performed with immunoSEQ multiplex PCR. One entry per CDR3 protein results from TCRdb running MiXCR on the immunoSEQ multiplex PCR reads. The sample records 160,000 or so distinct CDR3 sequences, 85% to 95% being singletons. With respect to this clonotype: What it binds is not known.

Included as multiple sclerosis controls were treatment-naive patients who had stable or active relapsing-remitting disease. FACS enriched CD8+ TEMRA cells, while bulk CD8+ and CD4+ were negatively isolated. Whole-study findings and limits: TCR sequencing and HLA analysis covered a relatively small number of individuals.

Sequencing input: CD8+ T cells from PBMCs. V usage is TRBV5-6 and J usage is TRBJ2-7; D might be TRBD1 (6 bases). The TCR comes from a human donor with multiple sclerosis. Written as DNA, the CDR3 is TGTGCCAGCAGCTCTGGACAGTACGAGCAGTACTTC. It yields the protein CASSSGQYEQYF.